This T cell receptor (beta chain) was sequenced in a study of cytotoxic CD8 clonotypes in ibrutinib-treated CLL. The overall study: Once treatment had gone on for a median of about twelve months, range 6 to 36, response samples were drawn. Study outcomes and limitations: Baseline clonality was higher than in age-matched healthy donors and moved in step with circulating CD8+ T-cell counts.

The V and J ends lost 5 bases and 2 bases respectively, with 16 bases between them. The CDR3 spans 15 residues. CDR1 is SGHVS, CDR2 FNYEAQ, per germline. Sequencing used immunoSEQ multiplex PCR; TCRdb keeps in-frame clones, though not all of them. The table includes about 200,000 clones, approximately 79% detected once. About this clone: The antigen remains unidentified.

The specimen comprised PBMCs, sampled after 12 months of ibrutinib treatment. This sequence joins TRBV7-6 and TRBJ2-7; tentatively, D is TRBD2 (5 bases). The clonotype was recovered from a human donor with chronic lymphocytic leukemia. CDR3 protein: CASSPTRAATYEQYF. The CDR3 DNA is TGTGCCAGCAGCCCAACGCGGGCCGCAACCTACGAGCAGTACTTC.